This T cell receptor (beta chain) stems from a study of CD8 T cells in Susac syndrome. The germline gives CDR1 SEHNR, CDR2 FQNEAQ (reference sequence). The V and J ends lost 5 bases and 0 bases respectively, with 2 bases between them. The CDR3 has 12 amino acids. An amount of RNA that ranged from about 0.45 to 1 ug was reverse transcribed with random hexamers. TCRdb itself ran the immunoSEQ multiplex PCR reads through MiXCR, one entry per CDR3 protein. The table records about 140,000 distinct CDR3 sequences, less than 95% of them present only once. What was sequenced was CD4+ T cells from PBMCs. This chain uses TRBV7-9 with TRBJ2-1; D unclear. This clonotype was obtained from a human donor in good health. CDR3 protein: CASSASYNEQFF. CDR3 bases: TGTGCCAGCAGCGCCTCCTACAATGAGCAGTTCTTC.